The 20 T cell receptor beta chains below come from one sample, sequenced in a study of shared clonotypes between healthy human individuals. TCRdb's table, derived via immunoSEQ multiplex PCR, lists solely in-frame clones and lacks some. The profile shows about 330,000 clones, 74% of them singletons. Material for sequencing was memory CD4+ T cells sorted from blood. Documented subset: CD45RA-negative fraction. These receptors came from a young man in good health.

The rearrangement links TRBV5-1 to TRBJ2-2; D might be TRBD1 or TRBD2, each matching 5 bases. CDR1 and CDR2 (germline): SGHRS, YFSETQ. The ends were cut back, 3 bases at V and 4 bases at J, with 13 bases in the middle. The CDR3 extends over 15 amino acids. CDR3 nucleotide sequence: TGCGCCAGCAGCTCGGGGCGGCTTGGCACCGGGGAGCTGTTTTTT. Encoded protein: CASSSGRLGTGELFF.

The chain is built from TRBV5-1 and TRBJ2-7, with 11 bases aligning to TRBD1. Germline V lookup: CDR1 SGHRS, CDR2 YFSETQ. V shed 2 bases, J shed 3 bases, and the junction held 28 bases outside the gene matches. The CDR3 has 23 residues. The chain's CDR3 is CASSFLPAFQNSETGTGGYEQYF. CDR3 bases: TGCGCCAGCAGCTTTTTACCCGCATTCCAAAATTCCGAGACCGGGACAGGGGGCTACGAGCAGTACTTC.

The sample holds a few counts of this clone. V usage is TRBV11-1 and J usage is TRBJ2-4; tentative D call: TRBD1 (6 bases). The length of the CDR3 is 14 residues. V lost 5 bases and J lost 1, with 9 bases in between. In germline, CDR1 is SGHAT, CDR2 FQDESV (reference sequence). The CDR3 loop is CASSNRDAKNIQYF. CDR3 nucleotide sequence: TGTGCCAGCAGCAACAGGGATGCCAAAAACATTCAGTACTTC. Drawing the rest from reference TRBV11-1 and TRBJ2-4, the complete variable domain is EAEVAQSPRYKITEKSQAVAFWCDPISGHATLYWYRQILGQGPELLVQFQDESVVDDSQLPKDRFSAERLKGVDSTLKIQPAELGDSAMYLCASSNRDAKNIQYFGAGTRLSVL.

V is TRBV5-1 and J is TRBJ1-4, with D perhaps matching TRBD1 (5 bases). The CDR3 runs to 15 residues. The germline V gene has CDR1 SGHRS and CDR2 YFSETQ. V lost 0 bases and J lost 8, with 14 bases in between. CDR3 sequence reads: CASSLGSRAEEKLFF. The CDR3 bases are TGCGCCAGCAGCTTGGGTTCCAGGGCGGAAGAAAAACTGTTTTTT.

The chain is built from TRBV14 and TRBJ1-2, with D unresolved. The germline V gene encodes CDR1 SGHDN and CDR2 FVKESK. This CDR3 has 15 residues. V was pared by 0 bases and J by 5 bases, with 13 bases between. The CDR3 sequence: CASSQDWAGTYGYTF. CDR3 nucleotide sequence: TGTGCCAGCAGCCAAGATTGGGCGGGAACGTATGGCTACACCTTC.

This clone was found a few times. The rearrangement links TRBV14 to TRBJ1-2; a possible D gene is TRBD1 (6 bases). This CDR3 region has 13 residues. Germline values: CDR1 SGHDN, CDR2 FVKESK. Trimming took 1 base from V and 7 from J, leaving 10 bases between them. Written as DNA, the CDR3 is TGTGCCAGCAGCCAAGCAGGGGCGGGTGGCTACACCTTC. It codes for CASSQAGAGGYTF. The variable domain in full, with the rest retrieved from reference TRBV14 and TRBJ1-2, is EAGVTQFPSHSVIEKGQTVTLRCDPISGHDNLYWYRRVMGKEIKFLLHFVKESKQDESGMPNNRFLAERTGGTYSTLKVQPAELEDSGVYFCASSQAGAGGYTFGSGTRLTVV.

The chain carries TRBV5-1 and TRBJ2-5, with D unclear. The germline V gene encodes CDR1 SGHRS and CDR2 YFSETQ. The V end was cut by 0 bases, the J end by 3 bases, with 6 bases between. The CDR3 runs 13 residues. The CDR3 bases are TGCGCCAGCAGCTTGGGTGTGGAAGAGACCCAGTACTTC. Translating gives CASSLGVEETQYF.

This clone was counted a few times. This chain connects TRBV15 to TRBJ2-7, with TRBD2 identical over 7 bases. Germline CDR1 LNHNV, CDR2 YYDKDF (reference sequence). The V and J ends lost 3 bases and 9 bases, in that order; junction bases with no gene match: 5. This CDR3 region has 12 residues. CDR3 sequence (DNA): TGTGCCACCAGCAGGGACGGCGGGAGGCAGTACTTC. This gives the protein CATSRDGGRQYF. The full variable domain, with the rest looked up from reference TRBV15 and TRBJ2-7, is DAMVIQNPRYQVTQFGKPVTLSCSQTLNHNVMYWYQQKSSQAPKLLFHYYDKDFNNEADTPDNFQSRRPNTSFCFLDIRSPGLGDTAMYLCATSRDGGRQYFGPGTRLTVT.

The CDR3 sequence is CASSLVTYSTEAFF. For the CDR3, the DNA is TGTGCCAGCAGCTTAGTGACTTATAGCACTGAAGCTTTCTTT. The chain couples TRBV13 to TRBJ1-1; D remains unclear. V lost 1 base to trimming and J lost 4 bases, with 10 bases between them. The V gene's germline CDR1 is PRHDT and CDR2 FYEKMQ (reference sequence). This CDR3 has 14 residues. The whole variable domain, filled in from reference TRBV13 and TRBJ1-1, reads AAGVIQSPRHLIKEKRETATLKCYPIPRHDTVYWYQQGPGQDPQFLISFYEKMQSDKGSIPDRFSAQQFSDYHSELNMSSLELGDSALYFCASSLVTYSTEAFFGQGTRLTVV.

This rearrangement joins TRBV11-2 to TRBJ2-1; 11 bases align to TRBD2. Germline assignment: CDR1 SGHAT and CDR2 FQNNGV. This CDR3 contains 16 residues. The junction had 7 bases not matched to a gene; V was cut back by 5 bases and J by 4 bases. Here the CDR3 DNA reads TGTGCCAGCAGCCCGCAACTAGCGGGAGCTTACAATGAGCAGTTCTTC. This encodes CASSPQLAGAYNEQFF.

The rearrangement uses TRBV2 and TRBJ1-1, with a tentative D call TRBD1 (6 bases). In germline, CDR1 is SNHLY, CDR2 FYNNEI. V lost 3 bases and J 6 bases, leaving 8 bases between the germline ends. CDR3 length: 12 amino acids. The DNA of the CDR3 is TGTGCCAGCAGTGATCAGGGGCCTGAAGCTTTCTTT. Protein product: CASSDQGPEAFF.

The CDR3 reads CASSLLLQVANTGELFF. CDR3 bases: TGTGCCAGCAGCTTACTCTTACAGGTGGCGAACACCGGGGAGCTGTTTTTT. This chain links TRBV7-9 with TRBJ2-2, with a weak D call TRBD1 (5 bases). This CDR3 comprises 17 residues. Looked up from germline, CDR1 is SEHNR and CDR2 is FQNEAQ (reference sequence). Between the trimmed V and J ends, which lost 2 bases and 0 bases, there was a span of 13 bases.

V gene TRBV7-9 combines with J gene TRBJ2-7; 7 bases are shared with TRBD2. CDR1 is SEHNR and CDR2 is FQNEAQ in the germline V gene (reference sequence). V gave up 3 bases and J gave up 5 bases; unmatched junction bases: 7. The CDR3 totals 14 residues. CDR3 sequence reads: CASSLSGIRDEQYF. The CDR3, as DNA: TGTGCCAGCAGCTTGAGCGGGATAAGGGACGAGCAGTACTTC.

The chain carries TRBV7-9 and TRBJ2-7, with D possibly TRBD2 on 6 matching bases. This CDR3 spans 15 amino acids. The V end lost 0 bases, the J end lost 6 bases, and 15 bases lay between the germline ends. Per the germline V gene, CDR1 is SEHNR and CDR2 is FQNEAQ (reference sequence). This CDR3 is CASSLAAGRWAEQYF. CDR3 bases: TGTGCCAGCAGCTTAGCTGCGGGACGCTGGGCCGAGCAGTACTTC.

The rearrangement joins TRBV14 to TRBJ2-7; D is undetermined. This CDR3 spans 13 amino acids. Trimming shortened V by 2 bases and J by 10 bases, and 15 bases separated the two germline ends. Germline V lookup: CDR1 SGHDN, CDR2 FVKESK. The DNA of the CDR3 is TGTGCCAGCAGCCAATTTTTCCAGGCGAGACAGTACTTC. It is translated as CASSQFFQARQYF.

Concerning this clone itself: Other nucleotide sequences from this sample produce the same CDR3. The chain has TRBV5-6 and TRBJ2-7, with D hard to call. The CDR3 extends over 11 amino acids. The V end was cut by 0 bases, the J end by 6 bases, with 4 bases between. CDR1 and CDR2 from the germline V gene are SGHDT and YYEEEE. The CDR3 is CASSLAAEQYF. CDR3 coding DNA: TGTGCCAGCAGCTTGGCGGCCGAGCAGTACTTC.

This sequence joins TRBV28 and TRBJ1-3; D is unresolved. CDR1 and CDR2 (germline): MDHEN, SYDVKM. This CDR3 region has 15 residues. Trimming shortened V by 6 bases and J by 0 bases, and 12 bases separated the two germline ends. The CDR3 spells CASSPPLSSGNTIYF. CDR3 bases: TGTGCCAGCAGCCCCCCACTGTCCTCTGGAAACACCATATATTTT.

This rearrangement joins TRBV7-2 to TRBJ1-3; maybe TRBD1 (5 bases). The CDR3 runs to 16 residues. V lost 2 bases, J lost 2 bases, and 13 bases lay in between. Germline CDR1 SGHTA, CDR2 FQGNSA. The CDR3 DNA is TGTGCCAGCAGCTTACAACCTCAGGGTGCTGGAAACACCATATATTTT. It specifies CASSLQPQGAGNTIYF.

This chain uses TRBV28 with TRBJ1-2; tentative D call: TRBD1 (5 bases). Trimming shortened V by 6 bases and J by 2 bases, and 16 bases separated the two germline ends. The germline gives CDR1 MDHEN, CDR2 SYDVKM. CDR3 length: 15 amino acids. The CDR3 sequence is CASREQALWNYGYTF. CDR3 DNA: TGTGCCAGCAGAGAACAGGCGCTATGGAACTATGGCTACACCTTC.

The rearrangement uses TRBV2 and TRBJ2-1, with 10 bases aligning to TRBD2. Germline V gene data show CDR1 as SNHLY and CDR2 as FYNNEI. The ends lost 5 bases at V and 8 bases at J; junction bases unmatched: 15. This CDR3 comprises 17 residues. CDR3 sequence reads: CASSSPGRRLAGDEQFF. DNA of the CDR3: TGTGCCAGCAGTTCGCCTGGGAGGAGACTAGCGGGCGATGAGCAGTTCTTC.